This T cell receptor beta chain stems from a study of blood T cell repertoires in COVID-19. Study details: Sample material is recorded as cDNA or gDNA derived from T cells, B-cell-depleted T cells, or PBMCs.

During active infection, Seattle patients enrolled and were then monitored through disease. The assay was immunoSEQ multiplex PCR, and TCRdb's table has in-frame clones only and misses some. The sample lists approximately 480,000 clones; roughly nine tenths were seen once. The CDR3 consists of 16 residues. V shed 4 bases, J shed 6 bases, and the junction held 10 bases outside the gene matches. Per the germline V gene, CDR1 is SNHLY and CDR2 is FYNNEI. Sequenced input: peripheral blood. The chain uses TRBV2 and TRBJ2-3, with TRBD2 identical over 10 bases. This TCR was sampled from a man younger than 35 with COVID-19, enrolled during active disease. The CDR3 sequence is CASSGLAGVPGDTQYF. The CDR3 DNA reads as TGTGCCAGCAGTGGGCTAGCGGGAGTTCCGGGGGATACGCAGTATTTT.